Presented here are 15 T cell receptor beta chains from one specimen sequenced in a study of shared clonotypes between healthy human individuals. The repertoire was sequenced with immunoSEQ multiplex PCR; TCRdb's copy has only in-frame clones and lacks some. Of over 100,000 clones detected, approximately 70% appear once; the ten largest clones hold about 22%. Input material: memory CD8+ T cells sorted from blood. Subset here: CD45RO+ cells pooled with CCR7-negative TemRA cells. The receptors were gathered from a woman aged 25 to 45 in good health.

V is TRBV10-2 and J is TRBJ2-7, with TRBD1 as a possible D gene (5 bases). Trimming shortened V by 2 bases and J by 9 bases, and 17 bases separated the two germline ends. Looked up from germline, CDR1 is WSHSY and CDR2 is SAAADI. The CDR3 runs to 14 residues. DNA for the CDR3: TGCGCCAGCAGTGAGGTCAGGGTGACCCGGAGGCAGTACTTC. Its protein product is CASSEVRVTRRQYF.

The CDR3 coding sequence is TGTGCCTGGAGTGTACTCGTTAGCGGCTTCTACGAGCAGTACTTC. Translated: CAWSVLVSGFYEQYF. V gene TRBV30 combines with J gene TRBJ2-7; weak D call: TRBD2 (6 bases). Between the trimmed V and J ends, which lost 0 bases and 3 bases, there was a span of 15 bases. Germline loops: CDR1 GTSNPN, CDR2 SVGIG (reference sequence). The CDR3 is 15 residues long.

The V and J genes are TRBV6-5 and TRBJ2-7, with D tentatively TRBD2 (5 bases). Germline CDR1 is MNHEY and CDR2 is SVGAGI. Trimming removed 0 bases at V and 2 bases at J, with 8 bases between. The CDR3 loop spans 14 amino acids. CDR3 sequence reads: CASSYSEGTYEQYF. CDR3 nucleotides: TGTGCCAGCAGTTACTCTGAGGGAACCTACGAGCAGTACTTC.

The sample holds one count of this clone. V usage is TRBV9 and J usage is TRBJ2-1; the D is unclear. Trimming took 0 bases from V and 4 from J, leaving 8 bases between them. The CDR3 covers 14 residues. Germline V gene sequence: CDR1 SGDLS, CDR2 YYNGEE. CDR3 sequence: CASSVGGRYNEQFF. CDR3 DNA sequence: TGTGCCAGCAGCGTAGGGGGAAGATACAATGAGCAGTTCTTC.

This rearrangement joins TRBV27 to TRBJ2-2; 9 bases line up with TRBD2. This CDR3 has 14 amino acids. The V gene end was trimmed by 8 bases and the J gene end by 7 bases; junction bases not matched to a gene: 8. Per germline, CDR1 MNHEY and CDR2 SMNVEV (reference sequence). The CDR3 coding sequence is TGTGCCAGCCGCCTAGCGGGATGGTTCGGGGAGCTGTTTTTT. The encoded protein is CASRLAGWFGELFF.

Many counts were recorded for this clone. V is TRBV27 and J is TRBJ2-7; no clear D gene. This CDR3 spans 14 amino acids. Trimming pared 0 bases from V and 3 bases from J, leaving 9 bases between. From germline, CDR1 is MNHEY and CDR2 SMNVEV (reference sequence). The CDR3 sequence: CASSLSDPFYEQYF. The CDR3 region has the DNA TGTGCCAGCAGTTTATCCGATCCATTCTACGAGCAGTACTTC.

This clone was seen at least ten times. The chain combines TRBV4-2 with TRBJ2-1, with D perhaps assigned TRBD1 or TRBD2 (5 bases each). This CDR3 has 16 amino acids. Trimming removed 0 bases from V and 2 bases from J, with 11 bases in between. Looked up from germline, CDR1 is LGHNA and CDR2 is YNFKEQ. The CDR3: CASSQDRTGPYNEQFF. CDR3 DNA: TGTGCCAGCAGCCAAGATCGGACGGGGCCCTACAATGAGCAGTTCTTC.

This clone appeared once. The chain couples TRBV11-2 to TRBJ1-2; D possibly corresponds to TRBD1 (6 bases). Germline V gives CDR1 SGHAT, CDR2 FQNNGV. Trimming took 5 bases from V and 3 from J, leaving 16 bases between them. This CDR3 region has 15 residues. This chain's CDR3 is CASSPGVGGYYGYTF. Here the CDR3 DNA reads TGTGCCAGCAGCCCAGGGGTGGGGGGATACTATGGCTACACCTTC.

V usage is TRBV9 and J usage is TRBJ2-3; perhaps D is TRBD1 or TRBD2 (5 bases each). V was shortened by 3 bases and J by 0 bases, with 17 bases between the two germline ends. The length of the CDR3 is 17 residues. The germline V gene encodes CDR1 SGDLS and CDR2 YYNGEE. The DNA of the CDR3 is TGTGCCAGCAGCGCCGGGACCACGGCCTCTAGCACAGATACGCAGTATTTT. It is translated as CASSAGTTASSTDTQYF.

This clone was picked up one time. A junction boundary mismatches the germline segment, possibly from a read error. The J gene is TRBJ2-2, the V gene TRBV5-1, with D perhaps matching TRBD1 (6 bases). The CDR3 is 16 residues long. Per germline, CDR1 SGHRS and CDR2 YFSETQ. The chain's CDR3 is CASSLAGDINTGELLF. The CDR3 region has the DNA TGCGCCAGCAGCTTGGCTGGGGACATAAACACCGGGGAGCTGCTTTTT.

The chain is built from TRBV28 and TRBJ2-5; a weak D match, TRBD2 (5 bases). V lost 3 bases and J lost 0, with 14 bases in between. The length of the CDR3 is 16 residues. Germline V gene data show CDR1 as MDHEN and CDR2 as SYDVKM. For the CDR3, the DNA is TGTGCCAGCAGTTTTAGGATAGCGCAACACCAAGAGACCCAGTACTTC. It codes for CASSFRIAQHQETQYF.

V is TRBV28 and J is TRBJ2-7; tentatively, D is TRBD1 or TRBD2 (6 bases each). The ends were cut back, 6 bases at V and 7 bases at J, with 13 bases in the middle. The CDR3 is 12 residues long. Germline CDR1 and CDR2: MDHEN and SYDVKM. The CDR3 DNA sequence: TGTGCCAGCAGCGAACGGAGGGGGGAGCAGTACTTC. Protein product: CASSERRGEQYF. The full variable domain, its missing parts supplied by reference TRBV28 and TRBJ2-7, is DVKVTQSSRYLVKRTGEKVFLECVQDMDHENMFWYRQDPGLGLRLIYFSYDVKMKEKGDIPEGYSVSREKKERFSLILESASTNQTSMYLCASSERRGEQYFGPGTRLTVT.

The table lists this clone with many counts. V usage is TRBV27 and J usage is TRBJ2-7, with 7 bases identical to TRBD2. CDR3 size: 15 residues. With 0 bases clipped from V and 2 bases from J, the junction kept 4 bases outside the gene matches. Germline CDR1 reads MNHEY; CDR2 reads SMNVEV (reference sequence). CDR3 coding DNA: TGTGCCAGCAGTTTATCTCGCGGGAGTGCCTACGAGCAGTACTTC. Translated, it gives CASSLSRGSAYEQYF.

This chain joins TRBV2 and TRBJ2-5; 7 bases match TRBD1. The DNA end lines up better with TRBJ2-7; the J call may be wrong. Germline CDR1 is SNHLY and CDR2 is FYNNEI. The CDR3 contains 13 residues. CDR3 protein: CASLQGLGYEQYF. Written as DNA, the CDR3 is TGTGCCTCCCTACAGGGGTTAGGCTACGAGCAGTACTTC.

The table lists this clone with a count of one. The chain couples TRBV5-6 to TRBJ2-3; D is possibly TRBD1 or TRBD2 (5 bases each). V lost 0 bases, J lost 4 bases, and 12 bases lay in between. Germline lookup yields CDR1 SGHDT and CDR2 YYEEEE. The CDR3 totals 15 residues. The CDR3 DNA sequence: TGTGCCAGCAGCTTGGGGGGGTTTTTTGCAGATACGCAGTATTTT. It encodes CASSLGGFFADTQYF.